The entry below describes one T cell receptor beta chain. CDR1 LNHDA and CDR2 SQIVND come from the germline V gene (reference sequence). CDR3 length equals 15 residues. Germline trimming cut 6 bases from V and 6 bases from J; bases unmatched to any gene: 10. In the original workflow: Nucleated cell counts were estimated from reference gene primer amplification. This table comes from immunoSEQ multiplex PCR, and its TCRdb copy is limited to in-frame clones, with some not included. Clone size and the V and J calls come from that table; the DNA yielded D and trimming. The sample records about 200,000 clones, around four fifths being singletons. This entry comes from a study of blood T cell repertoires in COVID-19. Turning to the study itself: The study drew acute and convalescent COVID-19 samples from the United States, Italy and Spain. T cells, B-cell-depleted T cells, or PBMCs provided the cDNA or gDNA that served as material.

The TCR sequence derives from a human donor with acute or convalescent COVID-19. The donor label of this sample is uncertain. The V call is TRBV19, the J call TRBJ2-1; TRBD2 matches at 8 bases. The sequencing sample was made of peripheral blood. The CDR3 reads CASSRRAGVSNEQFF. DNA of the CDR3: TGTGCCAGTAGCCGACGAGCGGGAGTTAGCAATGAGCAGTTCTTC.